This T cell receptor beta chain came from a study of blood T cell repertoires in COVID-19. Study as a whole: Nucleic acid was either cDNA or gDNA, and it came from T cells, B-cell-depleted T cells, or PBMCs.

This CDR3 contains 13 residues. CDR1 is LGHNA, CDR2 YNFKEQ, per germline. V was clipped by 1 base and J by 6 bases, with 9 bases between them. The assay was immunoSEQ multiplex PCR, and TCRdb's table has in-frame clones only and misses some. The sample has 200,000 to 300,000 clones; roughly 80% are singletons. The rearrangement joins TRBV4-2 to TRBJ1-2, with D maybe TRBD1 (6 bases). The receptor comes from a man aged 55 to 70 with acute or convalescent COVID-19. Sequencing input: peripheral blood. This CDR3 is CASSQGPGDGYTF. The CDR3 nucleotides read TGTGCCAGCAGCCAAGGGCCAGGGGATGGCTACACCTTC.